A selection of T cell receptor beta chains follows, all from one sample in a study of blood T cell repertoires in COVID-19. Measured with immunoSEQ multiplex PCR; TCRdb has only the in-frame clones, and not every one. The sample lists over 450,000 clones, less than 90% occurring once. The sample was peripheral blood. The receptors come from a woman aged 45 to 65 with COVID-19, enrolled during active disease. Both conserved end residues are part of each CDR3.

length | V | CDR3
17 | TRBV9 | CASSARTSGGPADTQYF
15 | TRBV7-2 | CASSLGQGRSYEQYF
14 | TRBV18 | CASSPTGANTEAFF
15 | TRBV5-1 | CASSLSGGHGNTIYF
15 | TRBV7-9 | CASSLAGVWGNTIYF
15 | TRBV27 | CASSPGTSGGNEQFF
16 | TRBV3-1/TRBV3-2 | CASSQLPTLSGNTIYF
15 | TRBV18 | CASSPRRSGGDEQYF
15 | TRBV6-6 | CASSLQGGTWDGYTF
12 | TRBV27 | CASSPSSYEQYF
17 | TRBV24-1 | CATSDATGGEGTDTQYF
12 | TRBV6-5 | CATLRGAGELFF
14 | TRBV25-1 | CASSVTGTYNEQFF
14 | TRBV9 | CASSVGRDTDTQYF
15 | TRBV7-9 | CASRLDRKNTGELFF
18 | TRBV7-9 | CASSLVAGDLHGTDTQYF
18 | TRBV5-1 | CASSIHLGTGASSYEQYF
16 | TRBV5-8 | CASSLEGAVLSYEQYF
12 | TRBV11-2 | CASSIYRGEQYF
15 | TRBV5-1 | CASSFTGMYNSPLHF
16 | TRBV7-2 | CASSLFGGASNQPQHF
16 | TRBV11-3 | CASSLGGGAGTDTQYF
15 | TRBV24-1 | CATSDPSDRIYEQYF
12 | TRBV11-1 | CASSEQAYGYTF
17 | TRBV2 | CASSVSPLESAADTQYF